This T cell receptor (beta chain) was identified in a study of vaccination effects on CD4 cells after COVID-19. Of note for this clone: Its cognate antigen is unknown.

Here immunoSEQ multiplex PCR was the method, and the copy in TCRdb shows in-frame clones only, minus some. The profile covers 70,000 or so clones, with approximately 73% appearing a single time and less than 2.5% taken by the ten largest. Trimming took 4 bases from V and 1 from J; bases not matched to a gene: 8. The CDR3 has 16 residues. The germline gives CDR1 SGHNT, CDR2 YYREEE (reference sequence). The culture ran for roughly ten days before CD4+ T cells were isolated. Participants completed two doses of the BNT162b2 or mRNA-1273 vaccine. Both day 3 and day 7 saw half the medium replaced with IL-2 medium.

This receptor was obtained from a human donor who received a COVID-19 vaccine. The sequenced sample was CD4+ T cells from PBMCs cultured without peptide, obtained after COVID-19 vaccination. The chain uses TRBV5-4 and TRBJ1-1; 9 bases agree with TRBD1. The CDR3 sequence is CASSLDGTGTNTEAFF. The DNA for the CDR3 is TGTGCCAGCAGCCTAGACGGGACAGGGACGAACACTGAAGCTTTCTTT.